The clone carrying this T cell receptor beta chain was seen only a few times. Antigen: not known. This sample stems from a study of beta chain features in type 1 diabetes. Whole-study results and caveats: For Type 1 diabetes patients, all four CD4+ subsets carried TCRB CDR3s that were moderately but significantly shorter. The VDJ junctions of type 1 diabetes patients carried fewer insertions and more deletions.

Of the isolated RNA, all was reverse transcribed, and so the sequenced material was expressed TCRB transcripts. Assay: immunoSEQ multiplex PCR; the TCRdb copy retains only in-frame clones and omits some. The table records 300,000 to 400,000 clones, 8% to 10% of them present only once. The CDR3 consists of 17 residues. V gave up 2 bases and J gave up 4 bases, with 18 bases separating them. Germline CDR1 SGHAT, CDR2 FQDESV (reference sequence). The sample taken for sequencing was central memory CD4+ T cells from blood. The TCR comes from a young man with type 1 diabetes. V is TRBV11-1 and J is TRBJ2-1, with D tentatively TRBD1 or TRBD2 (6 bases each). CDR3 in amino acids: CASSLRGDHPAYNEQFF. For the CDR3, the DNA is TGTGCCAGCAGCTTAAGGGGGGATCACCCGGCGTACAATGAGCAGTTCTTC.